This T cell receptor (beta chain) was found in a study of response to subunit inactivated influenza vaccine listed by TCRdb under 2018. For the study in its entirety: The study used deep quantitative T cell receptor repertoire profiling to track responses to a trivalent subunit inactivated influenza vaccine.

Broad study findings and their caveats: The authors suggested that each seasonal influenza vaccination may recruit only a limited number of new T cells.

Libraries were built with RT-PCR. Sequenced on an Illumina HiSeq 2500. TCRdb redid the processing of the public reads, applying fastp at Q25 and MiXCR, and retained in-frame beta chains. Duplicate CDR3 protein sequences are folded into a single record with the most common DNA and genes. The sample data list about 500,000 distinct CDR3 sequences, and approximately 15% of these were observed just once. The ten largest clones add up to 3% of the sample. The germline V gene encodes CDR1 DFQATT and CDR2 SNEGSKA (reference sequence). The CDR3 numbers 14 residues from cysteine through phenylalanine. Left in the record is the CDR3 DNA by itself, 42 bases read in frame from the first base. Trimming removed 5 bases from V and 3 bases from J; the gene matches leave 7 bases unexplained. Comments on this clonotype: No cognate antigen has been identified for it. No much larger clone is present one base from it, and per-base qualities are unavailable.

The material sequenced was CD4+ T cells sorted from PBMCs, taken roughly 24 months after vaccination. This receptor was identified in a man aged 50-75 years who received an inactivated influenza vaccine. Donor details come from another sample of the same person, matched by shared clones. The rearrangement joined TRBV20-1 to TRBJ1-5; 7 nucleotides in the junction match TRBD1. Read as DNA, the sequence is TGCAGTGCTGCGGCAGGGGGTGTCAATCAGCCCCAGCATTTT. It is translated as CSAAAGGVNQPQHF.